This T cell receptor (beta chain) derives from a study of blood T cell repertoires in COVID-19. Across the whole study: COVID-19 samples from acute and convalescent phases originated in the United States, Italy and Spain. From T cells, B-cell-depleted T cells, or PBMCs came the material, which was cDNA or gDNA.

CDR1 and CDR2 (germline): MNHEY, SVGAGI. Trimming took 0 bases from V and 4 from J, leaving 7 bases between them. The length of the CDR3 is 14 residues. Original data processing: Amplifying reference gene primers gave estimates of nucleated cell counts. Only in-frame clones appear in the TCRdb table, and some are missing; sequencing was by immunoSEQ multiplex PCR. V, J and clone size were drawn from that table, and D and trimming were deduced from the DNA. This table holds fewer than 45,000 clones, 70% to 90% found once. The chain recombines TRBV6-5 with TRBJ1-3; D is uncertain. This clonotype originated in a human donor in a cohort sampled during active COVID-19. The sample was peripheral blood. CDR3 DNA sequence: TGTGCCAGCAGTTACTCGGAGGGAGGAAACACCATATATTTT. This gives the protein CASSYSEGGNTIYF.